This T cell receptor (beta chain) emerged from a study of beta chain features in type 1 diabetes. On the study more broadly: Examination of sorted cells across all samples involved about 99 million cells.

The CDR3 length is 14 residues. Germline V gene lookup returns CDR1 SEHNR and CDR2 FQNEAQ (reference sequence). Germline trimming cut 4 bases from V and 5 bases from J; bases unmatched to any gene: 4. This clone was counted a few times. cDNA synthesis used the whole RNA isolate, giving expressed TCRB sequences. Assay: immunoSEQ multiplex PCR; the TCRdb copy retains only in-frame clones and omits some. The sample lists roughly 500,000 clones, about 30% occurring once. The V gene is TRBV7-9, the J gene TRBJ1-4, with 7 bases matching TRBD1. Source material: naive CD4+ T cells from blood. The source is a man between 18 and 35 years old in good health. CDR3 amino acids: CASSSRDRNEKLFF. The CDR3 DNA reads as TGTGCCAGCAGCTCCCGGGACAGAAATGAAAAACTGTTTTTT. Using reference TRBV7-9 and TRBJ1-4 for the parts outside the CDR3, the full variable domain is DTGVSQNPRHKITKRGQNVTFRCDPISEHNRLYWYRQTLGQGPEFLTYFQNEAQLEKSRLLSDRFSAERPKGSFSTLEIQRTEQGDSAMYLCASSSRDRNEKLFFGSGTQLSVL.